This T cell receptor (beta chain) was observed in a study of cytomegalovirus exposure and HLA in healthy donors. With respect to this clone: Its antigen is not known.

Study-wide results and caveats: Reports indicated that the classifier achieved high specificity and sensitivity in diagnosing cytomegalovirus status. Trimming of TCR beta V- and J-genes showed a link, identified in a later analysis, to a missense DCLRE1C variant.

Regarding donors, all were healthy bone marrow donors. The PCR employed 60 Vbeta primers together with 13 Jbeta primers. Here immunoSEQ multiplex PCR was the method, and the copy in TCRdb shows in-frame clones only, minus some. The repertoire has under 200,000 clones, approximately 73% of them found once; the top ten carry approximately 1.5%. Trimming stripped 6 bases from V and 6 bases from J, with 12 bases between. The germline gives CDR1 MRHNA, CDR2 SNTAGT. The CDR3 runs 14 residues. The chain recombines TRBV6-4 with TRBJ1-6, with D perhaps TRBD1 (6 bases). The sample was PBMCs. The clonotype comes from a man between 50 and 59 years old in good health and CMV-seronegative. The CDR3 here is CASSPGVFNSPLHF. The CDR3 nucleotides are TGTGCCAGCAGCCCAGGGGTATTTAATTCACCCCTCCACTTT.